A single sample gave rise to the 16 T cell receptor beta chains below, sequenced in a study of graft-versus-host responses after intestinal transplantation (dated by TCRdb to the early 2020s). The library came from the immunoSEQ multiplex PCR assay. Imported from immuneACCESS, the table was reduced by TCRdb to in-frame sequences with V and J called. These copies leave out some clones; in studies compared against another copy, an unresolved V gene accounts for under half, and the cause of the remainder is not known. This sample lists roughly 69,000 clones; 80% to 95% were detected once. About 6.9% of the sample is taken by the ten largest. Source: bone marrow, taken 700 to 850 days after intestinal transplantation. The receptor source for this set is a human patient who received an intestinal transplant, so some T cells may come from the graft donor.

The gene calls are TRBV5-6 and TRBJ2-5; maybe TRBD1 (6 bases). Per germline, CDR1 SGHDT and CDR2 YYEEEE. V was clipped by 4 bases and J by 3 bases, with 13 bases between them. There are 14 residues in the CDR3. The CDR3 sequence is CASSDWTVEETQYF. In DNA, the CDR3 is TGTGCCAGCAGCGACTGGACAGTAGAAGAGACCCAGTACTTC.

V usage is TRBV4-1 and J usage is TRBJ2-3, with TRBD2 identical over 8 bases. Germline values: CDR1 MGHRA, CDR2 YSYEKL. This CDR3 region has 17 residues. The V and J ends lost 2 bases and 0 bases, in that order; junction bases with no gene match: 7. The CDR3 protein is CASSQNGPSGSTDTQYF. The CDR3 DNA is TGCGCCAGCAGCCAAAATGGTCCTAGCGGGAGCACAGATACGCAGTATTTT.

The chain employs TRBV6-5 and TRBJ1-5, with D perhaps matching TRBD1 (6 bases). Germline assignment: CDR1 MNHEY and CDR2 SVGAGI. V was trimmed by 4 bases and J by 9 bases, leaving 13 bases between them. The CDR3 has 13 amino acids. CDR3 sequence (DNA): TGTGCCAGCAGTTCAGGGGACCTAGGGCCCCAGCATTTT. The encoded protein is CASSSGDLGPQHF.

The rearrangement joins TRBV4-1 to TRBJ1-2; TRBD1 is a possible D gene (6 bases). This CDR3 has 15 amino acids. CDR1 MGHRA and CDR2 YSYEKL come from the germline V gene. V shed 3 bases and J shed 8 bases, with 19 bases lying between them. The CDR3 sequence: CASSHPGQKIGGYTF. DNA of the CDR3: TGCGCCAGCAGCCACCCCGGACAGAAAATAGGAGGCTACACCTTC.

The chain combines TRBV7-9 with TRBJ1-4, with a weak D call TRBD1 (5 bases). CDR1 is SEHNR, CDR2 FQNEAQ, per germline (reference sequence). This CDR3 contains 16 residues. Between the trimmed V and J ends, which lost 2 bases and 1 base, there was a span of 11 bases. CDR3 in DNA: TGTGCCAGCAGCTTATATGGGGCCTTAACTAATGAAAAACTGTTTTTT. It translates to CASSLYGALTNEKLFF.

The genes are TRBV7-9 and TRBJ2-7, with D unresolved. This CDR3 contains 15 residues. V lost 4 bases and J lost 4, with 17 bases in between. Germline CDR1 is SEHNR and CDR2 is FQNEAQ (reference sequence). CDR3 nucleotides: TGTGCCAGCAGCTCCGGCGATACCCTCACTTACGAGCAGTACTTC. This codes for CASSSGDTLTYEQYF. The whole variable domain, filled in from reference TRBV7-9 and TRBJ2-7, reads DTGVSQNPRHKITKRGQNVTFRCDPISEHNRLYWYRQTLGQGPEFLTYFQNEAQLEKSRLLSDRFSAERPKGSFSTLEIQRTEQGDSAMYLCASSSGDTLTYEQYFGPGTRLTVT.

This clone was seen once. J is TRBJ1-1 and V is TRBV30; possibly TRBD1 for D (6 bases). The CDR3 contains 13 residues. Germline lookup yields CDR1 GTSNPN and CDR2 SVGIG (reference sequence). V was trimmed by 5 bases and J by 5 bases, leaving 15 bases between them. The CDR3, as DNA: TGTGCCTGGTCCCGGCAAGGGGGGACTGAAGCTTTCTTT. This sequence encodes CAWSRQGGTEAFF.

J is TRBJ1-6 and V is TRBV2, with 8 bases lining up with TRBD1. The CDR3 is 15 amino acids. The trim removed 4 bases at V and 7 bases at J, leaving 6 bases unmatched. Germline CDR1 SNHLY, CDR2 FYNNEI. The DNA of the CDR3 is TGTGCCAGCAGTGGCAGGGGGCGAGCGAATTCACCCCTCCACTTT. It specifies CASSGRGRANSPLHF.

DNA of the CDR3: TGTGCCAGCACCCGGGGCGGGGCCGCGAACACCGGGGAGCTGTTTTTT. Translating it yields CASTRGGAANTGELFF. The rearrangement joins TRBV11-2 to TRBJ2-2, with D perhaps matching TRBD2 (6 bases). V was trimmed by 7 bases and J by 0 bases, leaving 15 bases between them. The CDR3 loop spans 16 amino acids. The germline CDR1 and CDR2 sequences are SGHAT and FQNNGV.

The CDR3 region has the DNA TGTGCCTCGGGACTAGATGGCTACAATGAGCAGTTCTTC. This codes for CASGLDGYNEQFF. The chain combines TRBV27 with TRBJ2-1; 8 nucleotides align to TRBD2. The CDR3 has 13 amino acids. The junction had 6 bases not matched to a gene; V was cut back by 11 bases and J by 3 bases. Germline assignment: CDR1 MNHEY and CDR2 SMNVEV (reference sequence).

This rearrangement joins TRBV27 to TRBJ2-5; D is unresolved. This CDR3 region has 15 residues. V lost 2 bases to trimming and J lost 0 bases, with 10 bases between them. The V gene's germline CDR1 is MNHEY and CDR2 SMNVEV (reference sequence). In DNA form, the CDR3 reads TGTGCCAGCAGTTTAGGTGCGGCACACCAAGAGACCCAGTACTTC. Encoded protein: CASSLGAAHQETQYF.

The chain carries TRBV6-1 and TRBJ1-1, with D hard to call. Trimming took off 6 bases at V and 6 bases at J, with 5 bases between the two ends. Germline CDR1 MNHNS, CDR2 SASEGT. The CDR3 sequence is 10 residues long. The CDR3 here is CASRISEAFF. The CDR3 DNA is TGTGCCAGCAGGATATCTGAAGCTTTCTTT.

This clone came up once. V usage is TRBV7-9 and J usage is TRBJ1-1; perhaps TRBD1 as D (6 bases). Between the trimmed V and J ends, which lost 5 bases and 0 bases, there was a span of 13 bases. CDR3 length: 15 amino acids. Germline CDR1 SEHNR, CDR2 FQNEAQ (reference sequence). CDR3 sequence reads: CASSRTTGLNTEAFF. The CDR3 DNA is TGTGCCAGCAGCCGAACAACAGGGCTGAACACTGAAGCTTTCTTT.

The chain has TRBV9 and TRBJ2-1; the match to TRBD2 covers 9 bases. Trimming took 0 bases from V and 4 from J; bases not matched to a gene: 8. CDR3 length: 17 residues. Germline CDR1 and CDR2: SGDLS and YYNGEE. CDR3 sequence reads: CASSVGELAGLYNEQFF. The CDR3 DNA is TGTGCCAGCAGCGTAGGGGAGCTAGCGGGATTATACAATGAGCAGTTCTTC.

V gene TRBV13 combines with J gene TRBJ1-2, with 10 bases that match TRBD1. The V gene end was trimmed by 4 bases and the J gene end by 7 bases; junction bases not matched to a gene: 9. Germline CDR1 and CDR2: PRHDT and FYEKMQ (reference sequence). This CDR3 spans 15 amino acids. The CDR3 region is CASSSPFRDRGGYTF. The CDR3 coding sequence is TGTGCCAGCAGCTCTCCCTTCCGGGACAGGGGTGGCTACACCTTC.

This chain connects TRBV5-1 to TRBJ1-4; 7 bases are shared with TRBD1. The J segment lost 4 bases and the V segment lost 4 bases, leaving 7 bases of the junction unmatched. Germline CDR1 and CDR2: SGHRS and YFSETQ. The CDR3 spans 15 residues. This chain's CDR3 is CASSQTGQLNEKLFF. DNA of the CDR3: TGCGCCAGCAGCCAAACGGGACAGCTTAATGAAAAACTGTTTTTT.